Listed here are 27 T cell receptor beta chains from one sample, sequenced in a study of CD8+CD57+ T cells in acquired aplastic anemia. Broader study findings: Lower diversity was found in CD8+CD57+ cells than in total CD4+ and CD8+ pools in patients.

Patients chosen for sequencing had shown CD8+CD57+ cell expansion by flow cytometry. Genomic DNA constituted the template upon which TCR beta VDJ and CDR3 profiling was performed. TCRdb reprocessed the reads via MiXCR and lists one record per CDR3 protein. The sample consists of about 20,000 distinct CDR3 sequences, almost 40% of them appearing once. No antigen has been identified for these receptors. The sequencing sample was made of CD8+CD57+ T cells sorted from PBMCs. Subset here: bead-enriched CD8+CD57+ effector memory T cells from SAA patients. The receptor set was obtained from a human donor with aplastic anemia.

The CDR3, as DNA: TGCAGTGCTATAAAAGCGGACCCGAACACCGGGGAGCTGTTTTTT. This gives the protein CSAIKADPNTGELFF. The rearrangement joins TRBV20-1 to TRBJ2-2; tentatively, D is TRBD2 (5 bases). Trimming cost V 4 bases and J 0 bases, with 12 bases left between them. The CDR3 totals 15 residues. Germline values: CDR1 DFQATT, CDR2 SNEGSKA (reference sequence).

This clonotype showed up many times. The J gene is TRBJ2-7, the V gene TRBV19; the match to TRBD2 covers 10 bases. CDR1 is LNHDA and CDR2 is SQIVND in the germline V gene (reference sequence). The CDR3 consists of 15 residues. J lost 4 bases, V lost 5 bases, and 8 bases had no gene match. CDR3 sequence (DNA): TGTGCCAGTAGTCCCTCAAGCGGGGGGGCATACGAGCAGTACTTC. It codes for CASSPSSGGAYEQYF.

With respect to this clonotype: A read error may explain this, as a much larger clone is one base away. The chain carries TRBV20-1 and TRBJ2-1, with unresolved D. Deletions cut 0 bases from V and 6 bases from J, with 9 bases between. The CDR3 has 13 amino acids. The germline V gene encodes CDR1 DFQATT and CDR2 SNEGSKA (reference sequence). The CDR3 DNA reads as TGCAGTGCTAGAGATGGGCCCCCCAATGAGCAGTTCTTC. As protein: CSARDGPPNEQFF.

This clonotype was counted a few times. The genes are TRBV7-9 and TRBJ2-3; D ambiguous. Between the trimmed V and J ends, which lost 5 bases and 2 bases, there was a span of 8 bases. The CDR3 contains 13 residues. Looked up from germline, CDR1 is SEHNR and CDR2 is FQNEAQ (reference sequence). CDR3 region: CASSLGITDTQYF. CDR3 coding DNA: TGTGCCAGCAGCCTAGGGATCACAGATACGCAGTATTTT.

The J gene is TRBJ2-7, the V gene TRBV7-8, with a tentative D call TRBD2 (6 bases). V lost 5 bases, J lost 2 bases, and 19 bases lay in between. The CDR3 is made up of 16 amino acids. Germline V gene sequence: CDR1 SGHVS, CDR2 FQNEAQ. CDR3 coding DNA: TGTGCCAGCAGCCAGGGCCGCGGGACTCCCACCTACGAGCAGTACTTC. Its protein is CASSQGRGTPTYEQYF.

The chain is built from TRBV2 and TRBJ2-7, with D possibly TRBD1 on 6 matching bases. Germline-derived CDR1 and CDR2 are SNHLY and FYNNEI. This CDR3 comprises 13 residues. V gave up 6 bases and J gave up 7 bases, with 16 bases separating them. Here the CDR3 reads CASSRDTGREQYF. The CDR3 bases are TGTGCCAGCAGCCGGGACACGGGGAGAGAGCAGTACTTC.

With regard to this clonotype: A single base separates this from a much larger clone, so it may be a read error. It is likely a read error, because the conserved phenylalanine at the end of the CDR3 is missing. Here the CDR3 reads CAIKGQGEQFL. Here the CDR3 DNA reads TGTGCCATCAAGGGACAGGGTGAGCAGTTCCTC. The J gene is TRBJ2-1, the V gene TRBV10-3, with 9 bases fitting TRBD1. V shed 7 bases and J 9 bases; nucleotides not matched to a gene: 1. Germline CDR1 ENHRY, CDR2 SYGVKD. This CDR3 is built from 11 residues.

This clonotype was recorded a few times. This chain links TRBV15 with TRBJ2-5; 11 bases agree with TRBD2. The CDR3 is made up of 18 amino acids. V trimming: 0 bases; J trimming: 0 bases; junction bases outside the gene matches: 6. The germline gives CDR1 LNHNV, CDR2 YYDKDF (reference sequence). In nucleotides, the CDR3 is TGTGCCACCAGCAGAGAGATTATGGGACTAGCGGACCAAGAGACCCAGTACTTC. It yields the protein CATSREIMGLADQETQYF.

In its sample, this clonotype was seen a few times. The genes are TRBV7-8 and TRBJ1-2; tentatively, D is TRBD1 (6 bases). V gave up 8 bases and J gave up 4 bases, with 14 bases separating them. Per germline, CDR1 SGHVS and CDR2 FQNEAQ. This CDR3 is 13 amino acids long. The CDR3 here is CASQTGSGYGYTF. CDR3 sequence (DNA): TGTGCCAGCCAAACAGGGTCGGGCTATGGCTACACCTTC.

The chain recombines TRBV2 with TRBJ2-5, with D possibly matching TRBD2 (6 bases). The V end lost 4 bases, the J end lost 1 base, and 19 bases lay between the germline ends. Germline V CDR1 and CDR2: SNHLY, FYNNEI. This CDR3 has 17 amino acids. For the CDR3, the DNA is TGTGCCAGCAGTGTTTCTGGGCCGATCGGGGGCCAAGAGACCCAGTACTTC. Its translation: CASSVSGPIGGQETQYF.

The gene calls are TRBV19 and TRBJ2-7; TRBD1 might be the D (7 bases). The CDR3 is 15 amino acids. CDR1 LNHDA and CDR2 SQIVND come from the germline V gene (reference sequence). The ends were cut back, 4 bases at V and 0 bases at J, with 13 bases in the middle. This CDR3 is CASSNGGGDSYEQYF. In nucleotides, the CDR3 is TGTGCCAGTAGTAATGGAGGGGGCGACTCCTACGAGCAGTACTTC. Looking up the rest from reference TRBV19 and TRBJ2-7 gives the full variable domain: DGGITQSPKYLFRKEGQNVTLSCEQNLNHDAMYWYRQDPGQGLRLIYYSQIVNDFQKGDIAEGYSVSREKKESFPLTVTSAQKNPTAFYLCASSNGGGDSYEQYFGPGTRLTVT.

DNA for the CDR3: TGCGCCAGCAGCCCCGCTAGCGGGGAGAACACCGGGGAGCTGTTTTTT. Translated: CASSPASGENTGELFF. The chain links TRBV5-1 to TRBJ2-2; TRBD2 matches 9 bases. This CDR3 has 16 amino acids. The junction had 5 bases not matched to a gene; V was cut back by 4 bases and J by 1 base. CDR1 and CDR2 from the germline V gene are SGHRS and YFSETQ.

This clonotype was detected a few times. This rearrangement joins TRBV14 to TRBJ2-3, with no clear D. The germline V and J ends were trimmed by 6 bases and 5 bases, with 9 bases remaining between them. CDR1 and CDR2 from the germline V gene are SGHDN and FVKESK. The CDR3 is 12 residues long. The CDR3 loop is CASRGVKDTQYF. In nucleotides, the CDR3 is TGTGCCAGCAGAGGCGTTAAAGATACGCAGTATTTT.

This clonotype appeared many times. The CDR3 here is CASSGATGELFF. CDR3 DNA: TGCGCCAGCAGCGGGGCCACCGGGGAGCTGTTTTTT. This sequence joins TRBV4-1 and TRBJ2-2; maybe TRBD1 (5 bases). This CDR3 has 12 residues. Deletions cut 5 bases from V and 4 bases from J, with 5 bases between. Per germline, CDR1 MGHRA and CDR2 YSYEKL.

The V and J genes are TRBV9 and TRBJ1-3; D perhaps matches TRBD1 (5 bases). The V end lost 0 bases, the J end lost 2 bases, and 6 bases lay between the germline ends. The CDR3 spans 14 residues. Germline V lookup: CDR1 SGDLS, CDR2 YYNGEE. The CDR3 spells CASSVGGTGNTIYF. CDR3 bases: TGTGCCAGCAGCGTAGGGGGGACTGGAAACACCATATATTTT.

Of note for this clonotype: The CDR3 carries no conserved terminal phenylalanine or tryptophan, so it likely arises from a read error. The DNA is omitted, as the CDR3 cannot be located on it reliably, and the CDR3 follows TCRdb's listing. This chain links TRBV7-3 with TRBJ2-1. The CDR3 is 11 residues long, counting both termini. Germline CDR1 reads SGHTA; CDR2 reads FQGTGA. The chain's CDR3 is CASSLIIQLIG.

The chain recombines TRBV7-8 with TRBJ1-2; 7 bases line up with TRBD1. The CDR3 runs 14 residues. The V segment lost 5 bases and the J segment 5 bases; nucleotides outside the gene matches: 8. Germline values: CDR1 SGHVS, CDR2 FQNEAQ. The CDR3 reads CASSVGTVPYGYTF. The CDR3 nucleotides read TGTGCCAGCAGCGTAGGGACAGTGCCTTATGGCTACACCTTC.

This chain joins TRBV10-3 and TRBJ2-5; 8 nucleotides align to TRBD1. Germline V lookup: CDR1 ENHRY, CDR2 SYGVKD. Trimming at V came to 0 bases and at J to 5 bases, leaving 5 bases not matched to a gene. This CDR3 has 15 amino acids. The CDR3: CAISESDRGEETQYF. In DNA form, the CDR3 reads TGTGCCATCAGTGAGTCAGACAGGGGTGAGGAGACCCAGTACTTC.

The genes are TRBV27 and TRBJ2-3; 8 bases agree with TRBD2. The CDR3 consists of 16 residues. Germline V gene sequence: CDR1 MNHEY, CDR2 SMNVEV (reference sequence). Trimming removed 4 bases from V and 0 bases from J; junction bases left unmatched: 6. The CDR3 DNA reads TGTGCCAGCAGTTCCTTGACTAGCGCCAGCACAGATACGCAGTATTTT. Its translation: CASSSLTSASTDTQYF.

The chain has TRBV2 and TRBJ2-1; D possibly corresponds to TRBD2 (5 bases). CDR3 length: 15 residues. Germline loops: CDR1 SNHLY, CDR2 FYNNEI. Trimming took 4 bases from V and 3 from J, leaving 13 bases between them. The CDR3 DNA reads TGTGCCAGCAGTGGTAGCCAGCGGTACTACAATGAGCAGTTCTTC. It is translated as CASSGSQRYYNEQFF.

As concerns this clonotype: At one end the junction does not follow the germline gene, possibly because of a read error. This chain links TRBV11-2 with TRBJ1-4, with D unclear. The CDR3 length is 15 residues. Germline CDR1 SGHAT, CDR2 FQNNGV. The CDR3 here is CTSSSPDPTNEKLFF. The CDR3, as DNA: TGTACCAGCAGCTCCCCAGACCCAACTAATGAAAAACTGTTTTTT.

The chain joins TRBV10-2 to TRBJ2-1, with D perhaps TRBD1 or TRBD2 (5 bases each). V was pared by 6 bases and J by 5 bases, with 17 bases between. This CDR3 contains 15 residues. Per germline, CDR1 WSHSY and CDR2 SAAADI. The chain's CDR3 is CASRISGTTNNEQFF. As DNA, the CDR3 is TGCGCCAGCAGAATCTCCGGGACGACCAACAATGAGCAGTTCTTC.

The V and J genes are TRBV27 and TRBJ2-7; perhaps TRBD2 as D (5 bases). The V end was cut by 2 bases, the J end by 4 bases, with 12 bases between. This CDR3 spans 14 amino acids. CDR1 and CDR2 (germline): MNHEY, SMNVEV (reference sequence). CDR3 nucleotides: TGTGCCAGCAGTTTACGGGGTGCTCCATACGAGCAGTACTTC. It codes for CASSLRGAPYEQYF.

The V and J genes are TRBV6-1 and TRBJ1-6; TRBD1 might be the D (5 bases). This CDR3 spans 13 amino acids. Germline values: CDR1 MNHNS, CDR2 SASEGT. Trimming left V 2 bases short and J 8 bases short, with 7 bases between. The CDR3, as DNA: TGTGCCAGCAGTGAAAGAGGGGATTCACCCCTCCACTTT. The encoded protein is CASSERGDSPLHF.

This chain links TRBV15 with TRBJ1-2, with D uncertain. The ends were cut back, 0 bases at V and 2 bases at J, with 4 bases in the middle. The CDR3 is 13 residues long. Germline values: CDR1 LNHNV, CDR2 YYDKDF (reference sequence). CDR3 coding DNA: TGTGCCACCAGCAGAGACACGAACTATGGCTACACCTTC. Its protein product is CATSRDTNYGYTF.

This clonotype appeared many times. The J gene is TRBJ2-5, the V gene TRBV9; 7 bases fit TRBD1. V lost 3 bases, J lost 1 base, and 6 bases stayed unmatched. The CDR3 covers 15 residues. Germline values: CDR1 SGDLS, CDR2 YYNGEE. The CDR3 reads CASSAMGQSQETQYF. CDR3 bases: TGTGCCAGCAGCGCAATGGGACAGTCCCAAGAGACCCAGTACTTC.

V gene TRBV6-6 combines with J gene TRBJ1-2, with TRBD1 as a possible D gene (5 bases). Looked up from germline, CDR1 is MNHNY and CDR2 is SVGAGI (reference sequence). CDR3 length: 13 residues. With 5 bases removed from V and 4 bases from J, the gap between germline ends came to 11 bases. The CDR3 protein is CASSGDGRYGYTF. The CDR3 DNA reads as TGTGCCAGCAGTGGGGACGGACGCTATGGCTACACCTTC.